These 5 T cell receptor beta chains were sequenced from one sample in a study of shared clonotypes between healthy human individuals. Assay used: immunoSEQ multiplex PCR; TCRdb lists only in-frame clones, some missing. This table holds over 1.5 million clones, 95% to 99% found once. Sequencing used naive CD4+ T cells sorted from blood. Subset of the sample: CD45RA+ positively selected. The receptors come from a man aged 30 to 39 in good health.

A single count supports this clone. This specimen includes other DNA sequences encoding the same CDR3. The chain is built from TRBV6-1 and TRBJ2-7, with D maybe TRBD1 (5 bases). V was cut by 6 bases and J by 0 bases, with 6 bases left in between. CDR3 size: 12 residues. Per the germline V gene, CDR1 is MNHNS and CDR2 is SASEGT. CDR3 sequence (DNA): TGTGCCAGCAGCAGGGACTCCTACGAGCAGTACTTC. This encodes CASSRDSYEQYF.

V gene TRBV5-4 combines with J gene TRBJ1-3; no firm D call. This CDR3 comprises 14 residues. Per the germline V gene, CDR1 is SGHNT and CDR2 is YYREEE (reference sequence). V was pared by 4 bases and J by 0 bases, with 8 bases between. CDR3 protein: CASSPTSSGNTIYF. The DNA of the CDR3 is TGTGCCAGCAGCCCGACTAGCTCTGGAAACACCATATATTTT.

The CDR3 here is CSVGGRPGELFF. CDR3 DNA: TGCAGCGTTGGGGGTCGGCCCGGGGAGCTGTTTTTT. The V gene is TRBV29-1, the J gene TRBJ2-2; no reliable D call. V lost 4 bases to trimming and J lost 6 bases, with 9 bases between them. This CDR3 has 12 amino acids. Germline V gives CDR1 SQVTM, CDR2 ANQGSEA.

The chain joins TRBV5-1 to TRBJ2-7; 9 bases are shared with TRBD2. The V gene end was trimmed by 3 bases and the J gene end by 7 bases; junction bases not matched to a gene: 8. The CDR3 is 14 amino acids. Germline-derived CDR1 and CDR2 are SGHRS and YFSETQ. CDR3 sequence reads: CASSYQGGRGEQYF. Here the CDR3 DNA reads TGCGCCAGCAGCTATCAGGGCGGGAGGGGAGAGCAGTACTTC. The variable domain in full, with the rest retrieved from reference TRBV5-1 and TRBJ2-7, is KAGVTQTPRYLIKTRGQQVTLSCSPISGHRSVSWYQQTPGQGLQFLFEYFSETQRNKGNFPGRFSGRQFSNSRSEMNVSTLELGDSALYLCASSYQGGRGEQYFGPGTRLTVT.

The V and J genes are TRBV28 and TRBJ1-4, with TRBD1 matching 9 bases. The CDR3 runs to 15 residues. Trimming at V came to 8 bases and at J to 5 bases, leaving 9 bases not matched to a gene. Germline assignment: CDR1 MDHEN and CDR2 SYDVKM. The CDR3 loop is CASRSPGTGNEKLFF. CDR3 nucleotides: TGTGCCAGCCGGAGCCCCGGGACAGGGAATGAAAAACTGTTTTTT.